The clone carrying this TCR beta chain was seen a few times. Its target is not known. This table comes from immunoSEQ multiplex PCR, and its TCRdb copy is limited to in-frame clones, with some not included. Of over 15,000 clones listed, less than 80% are singletons. Busulfan-fludarabine conditioning, marrow transplant, and cyclophosphamide on days +3 and +4 were administered. The data were taken from a study of T cells after posttransplantation cyclophosphamide. Study results and limitations: Tissue-infiltrating T cells from skin or gut overlapped little with blood T cells.

The CDR3 contains 16 residues. V was pared by 6 bases and J by 0 bases, with 8 bases of the junction left unmatched. Germline V gives CDR1 MNHNY, CDR2 SVGAGI (reference sequence). The sample was PBMCs, taken after an allogeneic stem cell transplant with post-transplant cyclophosphamide. This clonotype was obtained from a male patient aged 30 to 40 who received an allogeneic stem cell transplant from a related donor, was CMV-positive, and had acute GVHD only. Some T cells may originate from the graft donor. The rearrangement uses TRBV6-6 and TRBJ1-5; 7 positions match TRBD1. CDR3 in DNA: TGTGCCAGCAGGCCGACAGGGTCCTATAGCAATCAGCCCCAGCATTTT. Translated: CASRPTGSYSNQPQHF.